The text below deals with one T cell receptor beta chain. Libraries were prepared by immunoSEQ multiplex PCR; TCRdb keeps only in-frame clonotypes and omits some of them. This table holds a few hundred thousand clones, about 79% found once. The data originate from a study of blood T cell repertoires in COVID-19. Trimming removed 6 bases at V and 0 bases at J, with 8 bases between. Germline CDR1 and CDR2: LGHNA and YSLEER. This CDR3 is 13 amino acids long. The specimen was peripheral blood. This sequence joins TRBV4-3 and TRBJ2-5, with a possible D match to TRBD1 (6 bases). The sequence was collected from a woman between 35 and 50 years old who had recovered from COVID-19. CDR3 protein: CASSWTDQETQYF. The CDR3 DNA is TGCGCCAGCAGTTGGACAGACCAAGAGACCCAGTACTTC.